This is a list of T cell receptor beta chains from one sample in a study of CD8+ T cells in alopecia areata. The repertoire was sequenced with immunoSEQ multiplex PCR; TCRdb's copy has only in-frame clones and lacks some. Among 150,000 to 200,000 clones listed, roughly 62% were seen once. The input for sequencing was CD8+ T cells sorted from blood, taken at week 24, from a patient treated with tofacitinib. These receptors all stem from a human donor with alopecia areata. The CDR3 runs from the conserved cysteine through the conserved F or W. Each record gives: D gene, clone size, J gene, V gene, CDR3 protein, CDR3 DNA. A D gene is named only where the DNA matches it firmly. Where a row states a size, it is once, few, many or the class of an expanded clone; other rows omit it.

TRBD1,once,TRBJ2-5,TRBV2,CASSGSPDRATNSQETQYF,TGTGCCAGCAGTGGGTCTCCGGACAGGGCGACTAATTCTCAAGAGACCCAGTACTTC
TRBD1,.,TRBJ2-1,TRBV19,CASSISGTGANEQFF,TGTGCCAGTAGTATATCCGGGACAGGTGCCAATGAGCAGTTCTTC
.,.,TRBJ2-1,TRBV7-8,CASSLGAEQFF,TGTGCCAGCAGCTTGGGGGCTGAGCAGTTCTTC
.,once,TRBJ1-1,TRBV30,CAWSIANTEAFF,TGTGCCTGGAGCATCGCCAACACTGAAGCTTTCTTT
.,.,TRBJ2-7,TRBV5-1,CASSFRMGIRNEQYF,TGCGCCAGCAGCTTTCGAATGGGTATTCGAAACGAGCAGTACTTC
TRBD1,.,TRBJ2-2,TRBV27,CASSFRARDRTTGELFF,TGTGCCAGCAGTTTTCGGGCCCGGGACAGGACAACCGGGGAGCTGTTTTTT
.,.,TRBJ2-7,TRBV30,CAWAVSIDQPDYEQYF,TGTGCCTGGGCTGTCTCAATCGACCAACCGGACTACGAGCAGTACTTC
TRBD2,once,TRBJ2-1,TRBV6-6,CASSGLVFDEQFF,TGTGCCAGCAGTGGACTAGTCTTCGATGAGCAGTTCTTC
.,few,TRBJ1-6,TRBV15,CATSNDRSLGNSPLHF,TGTGCCACCAGCAACGACAGATCCCTAGGGAATTCACCCCTCCACTTT
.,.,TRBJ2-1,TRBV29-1,CSVGGPGDEQFF,TGCAGCGTTGGTGGCCCCGGGGATGAGCAGTTCTTC
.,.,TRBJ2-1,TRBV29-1,CSVAGLGEYNEQFF,TGCAGCGTTGCCGGGCTCGGGGAATACAATGAGCAGTTCTTC
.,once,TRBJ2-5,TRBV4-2,CASSQDYTTLGGAQETQYF,TGTGCCAGCAGCCAAGATTACACGACCCTAGGCGGGGCACAAGAGACCCAGTACTTC
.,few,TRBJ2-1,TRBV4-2,CASSERDSVAFEQFF,TGTGCCAGCAGCGAGCGGGACAGTGTTGCGTTTGAGCAGTTCTTC
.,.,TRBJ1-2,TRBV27,CASSPSTGTYYGYTF,TGTGCCAGCAGTCCCTCAACCGGGACTTACTATGGCTACACCTTC
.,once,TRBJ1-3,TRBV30,CAYQIYSGNTIYF,TGTGCCTACCAAATTTACTCTGGAAACACCATATATTTT
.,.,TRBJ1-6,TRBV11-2,CASSLEWQGESPLHF,TGTGCCAGCAGCTTAGAGTGGCAGGGAGAATCACCCCTCCACTTT
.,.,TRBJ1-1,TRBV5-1,CASSLGAQGGDEAFF,TGCGCCAGCAGCTTGGGGGCCCAGGGAGGTGATGAAGCTTTCTTT
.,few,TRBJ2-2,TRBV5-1,CASSYTGELFF,TGCGCCAGCAGTTACACCGGGGAGCTGTTTTTT
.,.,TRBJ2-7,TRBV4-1,CASSQEPATYEQYF,TGCGCCAGCAGCCAAGAACCAGCCACCTACGAGCAGTACTTC
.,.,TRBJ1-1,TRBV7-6,CASSGGRSNTEAFF,TGTGCCAGCAGCGGGGGACGCTCGAACACTGAAGCTTTCTTT
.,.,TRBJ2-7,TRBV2,CASNPYEQYF,TGTGCCAGCAACCCCTACGAGCAGTACTTC
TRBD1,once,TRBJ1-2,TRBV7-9,CASSLSETGVGGYTF,TGTGCCAGCAGCTTATCCGAGACAGGGGTGGGCGGCTACACCTTC
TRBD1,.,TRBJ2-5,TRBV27,CASGTGNQETQYF,TGTGCCAGCGGGACAGGAAACCAAGAGACCCAGTACTTC
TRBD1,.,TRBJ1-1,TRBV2,CASTDRGEAFF,TGTGCCAGCACGGACAGGGGAGAAGCTTTCTTT
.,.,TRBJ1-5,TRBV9,CASSAGQGGQPQHF,TGTGCCAGCAGCGCTGGGCAGGGCGGGCAGCCCCAGCATTTT
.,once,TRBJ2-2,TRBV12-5,CAIGTTGELFF,TGTGCTATCGGAACCACCGGGGAGCTGTTTTTT
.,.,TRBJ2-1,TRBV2,CASSRWRFDEQFF,TGTGCCAGCTCCCGGTGGCGGTTTGATGAGCAGTTCTTC
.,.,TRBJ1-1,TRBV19,CASSPPGTEAFF,TGTGCCAGTAGTCCCCCTGGCACTGAAGCTTTCTTT
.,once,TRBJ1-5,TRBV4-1,CASSYRVDQPQHF,TGCGCCAGCAGCTACAGGGTAGACCAGCCCCAGCATTTT
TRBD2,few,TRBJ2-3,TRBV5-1,CASSFRLAGSTDTQYF,TGCGCCAGCAGCTTTCGACTAGCGGGGAGCACAGATACGCAGTATTTT
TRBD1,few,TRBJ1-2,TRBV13,CASSLQGNYGYTF,TGTGCCAGCAGCCTACAGGGGAACTATGGCTACACCTTC
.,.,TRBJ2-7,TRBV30,CAWVGNYEQYF,TGTGCCTGGGTGGGCAACTACGAGCAGTACTTC
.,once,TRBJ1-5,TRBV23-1,CASSRRGHSNQPQHF,TGCGCCAGCAGTCGAAGGGGACATAGCAATCAGCCCCAGCATTTT
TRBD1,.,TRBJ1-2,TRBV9,CASSVGGTGGGYTF,TGTGCCAGCAGCGTAGGGGGGACAGGTGGAGGCTACACCTTC
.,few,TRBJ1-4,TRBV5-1,CASSLASMHEKLFF,TGCGCCAGCAGCTTGGCATCGATGCATGAAAAACTGTTTTTT
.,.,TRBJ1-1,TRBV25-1,CASSGGTEAFF,TGTGCCAGCAGTGGAGGCACTGAAGCTTTCTTT
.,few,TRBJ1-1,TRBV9,CASRPGTMNTEAFF,TGTGCCAGCAGGCCGGGCACCATGAACACTGAAGCTTTCTTT
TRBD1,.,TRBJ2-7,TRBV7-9,CASSLGQGDYEQYF,TGTGCCAGCAGCCTGGGACAGGGCGACTACGAGCAGTACTTC
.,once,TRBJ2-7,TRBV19,CASSLQGANYEQYF,TGTGCCAGCAGTTTACAGGGAGCCAACTACGAGCAGTACTTC
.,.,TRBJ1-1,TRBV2,CASSEGGARWDTEAFF,TGTGCCAGCAGTGAAGGGGGGGCCCGGTGGGACACTGAAGCTTTCTTT
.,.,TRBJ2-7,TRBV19,CASSPLPGAYEQYF,TGTGCCAGTAGTCCCCTCCCAGGGGCCTACGAGCAGTACTTC
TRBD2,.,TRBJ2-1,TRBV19,CASSLAGGPSEQFF,TGTGCCAGTAGTCTAGCGGGGGGGCCGAGTGAGCAGTTCTTC
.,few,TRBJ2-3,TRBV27,CASSLYPPPERTDTQYF,TGTGCCAGCAGTTTATACCCGCCTCCAGAGAGGACAGATACGCAGTATTTT
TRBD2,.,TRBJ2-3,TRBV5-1,CASSIGLAGSTDTQYF,TGCGCCAGCAGCATCGGACTAGCGGGGAGCACAGATACGCAGTATTTT
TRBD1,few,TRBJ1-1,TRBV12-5,CASGLGRGLTEAFF,TGTGCTAGTGGTTTGGGCAGGGGGCTGACTGAAGCTTTCTTT
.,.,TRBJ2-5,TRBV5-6,CASSLEFEEWETQYF,TGTGCCAGCAGCTTGGAGTTCGAGGAATGGGAGACCCAGTACTTC